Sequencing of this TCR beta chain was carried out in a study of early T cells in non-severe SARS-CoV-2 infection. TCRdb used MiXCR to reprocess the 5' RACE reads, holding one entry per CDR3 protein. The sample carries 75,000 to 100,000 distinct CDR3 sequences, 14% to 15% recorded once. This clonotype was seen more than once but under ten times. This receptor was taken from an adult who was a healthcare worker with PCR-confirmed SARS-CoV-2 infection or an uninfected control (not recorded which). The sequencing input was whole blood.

CDR3 protein: CSELADTNEQFF. CDR3 in DNA: TGCAGCGAACTAGCGGATACCAATGAGCAGTTCTTC. The genes are TRBV29-1 and TRBJ2-1, with 8 bases fitting TRBD2. The V segment lost 7 bases and the J segment 6 bases; nucleotides outside the gene matches: 5. CDR1 is SQVTM, CDR2 ANQGSEA, per germline. The CDR3 runs 12 residues.